This TCR beta chain derives from a study of radiotherapy plus CTLA-4 blockade in lung cancer. Overall study context: Among all patients, 15% to 20% showed objective responses, while roughly 28% had disease control. Regarding the study as a whole: Per reports, early blood T cell clone dynamics, plus interferon-beta, forecast response most strongly. TCR clones of tumor origin grew in blood after radiotherapy plus ipilimumab.

Those with chemo-refractory metastatic non-small-cell lung cancer were treated with focal radiation combined with CTLA-4 blockade using ipilimumab. Turning to this clone: Antigen: not known.

The CDR3 loop spans 13 amino acids. Germline V gives CDR1 MNHEY, CDR2 SMNVEV (reference sequence). The V segment lost 6 bases and the J segment 4 bases; nucleotides outside the gene matches: 5. Generated by immunoSEQ multiplex PCR, the TCRdb table keeps only in-frame clones and is missing some. This sample yields about 77,000 clones, of which under 75% are seen a single time; approximately 9.9% belongs to the top ten. The material was peripheral blood, obtained from a patient treated with radiotherapy plus ipilimumab. This chain uses TRBV27 with TRBJ1-2, with 7 bases lining up with TRBD1. This sequence was found in a human donor with non-small cell lung cancer whose response to radiotherapy plus ipilimumab could not be evaluated. As DNA, the CDR3 is TGTGCCAGCAGCCAGGACAGGTTCTATGGCTACACCTTC. This sequence encodes CASSQDRFYGYTF.